The clone carrying this T cell receptor beta chain occurred many times. This sample is part of a study of T cell repertoires in cytomegalovirus infection. From the reads, TCRdb called clonotypes with MiXCR, one entry per CDR3 protein. The top ten hold roughly a quarter of the sample, which has roughly 500,000 distinct CDR3 sequences, 15% to 20% seen once. The specimen was CD8+ T cells from PBMCs. The sequence was obtained from a human donor in good health (CMV status not recorded). Some clones in this sample may be carry-over from other donors' samples.

CDR3 nucleotides: TGTGCCAGCGGCTTCAGAGGCTACGAGCAGTACTTC. It translates to CASGFRGYEQYF. The V and J genes are TRBV6-1 and TRBJ2-7; no definite D call. This CDR3 comprises 12 residues. Looked up from germline, CDR1 is MNHNS and CDR2 is SASEGT. V was clipped by 8 bases and J by 3 bases, with 11 bases between them.